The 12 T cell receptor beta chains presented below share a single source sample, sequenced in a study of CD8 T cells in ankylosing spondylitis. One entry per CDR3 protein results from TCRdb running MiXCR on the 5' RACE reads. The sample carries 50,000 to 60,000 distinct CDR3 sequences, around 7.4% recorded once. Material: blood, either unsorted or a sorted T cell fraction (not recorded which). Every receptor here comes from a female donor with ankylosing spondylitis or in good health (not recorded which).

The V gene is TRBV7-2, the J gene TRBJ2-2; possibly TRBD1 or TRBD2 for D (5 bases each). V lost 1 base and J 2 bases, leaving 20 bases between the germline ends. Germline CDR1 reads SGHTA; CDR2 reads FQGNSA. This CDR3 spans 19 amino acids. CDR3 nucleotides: TGTGCCAGCAGCTTAGGGCCAGGGTTTAGCGAAAAAAACACCGGGGAGCTGTTTTTT. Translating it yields CASSLGPGFSEKNTGELFF.

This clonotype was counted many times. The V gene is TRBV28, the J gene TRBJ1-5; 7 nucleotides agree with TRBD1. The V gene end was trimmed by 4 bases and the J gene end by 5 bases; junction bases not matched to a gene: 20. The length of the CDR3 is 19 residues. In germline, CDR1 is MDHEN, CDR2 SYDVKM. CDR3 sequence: CASSSQGVRNGVWDQPQHF. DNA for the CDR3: TGTGCCAGCAGTTCCCAGGGGGTTCGGAACGGAGTATGGGATCAGCCCCAGCATTTT.

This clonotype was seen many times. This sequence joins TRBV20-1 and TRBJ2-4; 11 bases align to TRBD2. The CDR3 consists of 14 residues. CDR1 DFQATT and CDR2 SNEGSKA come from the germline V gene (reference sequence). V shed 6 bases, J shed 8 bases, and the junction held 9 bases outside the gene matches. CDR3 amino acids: CSAKKSSGGDIQYF. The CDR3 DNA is TGCAGTGCCAAAAAGAGTAGCGGGGGGGACATTCAGTACTTC.

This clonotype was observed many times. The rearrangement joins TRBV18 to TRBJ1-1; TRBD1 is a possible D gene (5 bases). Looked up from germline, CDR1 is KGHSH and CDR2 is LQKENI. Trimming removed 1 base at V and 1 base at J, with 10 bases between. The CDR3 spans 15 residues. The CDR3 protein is CASSPRGTGNTEAFF. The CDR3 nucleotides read TGTGCCAGCTCACCACGGGGAACAGGGAACACTGAAGCTTTCTTT.

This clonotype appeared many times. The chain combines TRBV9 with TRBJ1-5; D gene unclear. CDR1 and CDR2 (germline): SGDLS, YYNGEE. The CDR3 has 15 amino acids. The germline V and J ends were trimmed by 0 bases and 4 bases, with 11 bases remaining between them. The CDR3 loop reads CASSVGIWGNQPQHF. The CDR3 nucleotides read TGTGCCAGCAGCGTAGGGATCTGGGGAAATCAGCCCCAGCATTTT.

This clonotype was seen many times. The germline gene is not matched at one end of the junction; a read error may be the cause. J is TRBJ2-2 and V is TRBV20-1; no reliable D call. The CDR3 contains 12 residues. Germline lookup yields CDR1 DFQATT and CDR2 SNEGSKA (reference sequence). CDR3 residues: CSASLNAGELFF. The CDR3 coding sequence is TGCAGTGCTAGCTTGAACGCCGGGGAGCTGTTTTTT.

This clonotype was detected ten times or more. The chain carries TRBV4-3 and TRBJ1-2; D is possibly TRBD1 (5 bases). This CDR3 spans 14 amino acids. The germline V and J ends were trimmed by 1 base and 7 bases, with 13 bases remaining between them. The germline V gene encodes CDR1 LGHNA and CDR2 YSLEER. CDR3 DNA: TGCGCCAGCAGCCAAGCCCGGGGGGTAGGTGGCTACACCTTC. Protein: CASSQARGVGGYTF.

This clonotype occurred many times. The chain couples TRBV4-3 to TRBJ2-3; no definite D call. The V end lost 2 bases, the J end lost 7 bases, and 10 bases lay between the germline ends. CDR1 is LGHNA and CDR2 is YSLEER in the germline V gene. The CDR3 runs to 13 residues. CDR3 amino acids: CASSQRPQNTQYF. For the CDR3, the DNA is TGCGCCAGCAGCCAACGTCCTCAGAATACGCAGTATTTT.

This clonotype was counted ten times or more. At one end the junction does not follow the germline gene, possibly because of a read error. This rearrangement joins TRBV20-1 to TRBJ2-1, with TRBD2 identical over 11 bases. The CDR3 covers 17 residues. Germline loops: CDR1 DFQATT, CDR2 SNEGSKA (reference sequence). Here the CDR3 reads CCARGSGGVSSYNEQFF. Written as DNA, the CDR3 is TGCTGTGCGCGGGGTAGCGGGGGGGTAAGCTCCTACAATGAGCAGTTCTTC.

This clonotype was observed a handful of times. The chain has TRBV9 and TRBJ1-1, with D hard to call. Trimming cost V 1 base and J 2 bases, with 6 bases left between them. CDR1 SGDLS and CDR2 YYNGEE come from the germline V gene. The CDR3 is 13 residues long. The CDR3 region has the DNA TGTGCCAGCAGCGTACAGCTTAACACTGAAGCTTTCTTT. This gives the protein CASSVQLNTEAFF.

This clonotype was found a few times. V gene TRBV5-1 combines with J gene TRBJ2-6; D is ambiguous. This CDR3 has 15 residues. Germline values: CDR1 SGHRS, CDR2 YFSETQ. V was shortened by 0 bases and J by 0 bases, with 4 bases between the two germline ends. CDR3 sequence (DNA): TGCGCCAGCAGCTTGGCTCACTCTGGGGCCAACGTCCTGACTTTC. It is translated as CASSLAHSGANVLTF.

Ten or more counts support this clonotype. CDR3 DNA: TGCAGTGCTAGAGAAGGAGCCTTGGGTGAAAAACTGTTTTTT. It is translated as CSAREGALGEKLFF. V and J are TRBV20-1 and TRBJ1-4, with no clear D. There are 14 residues in the CDR3. The germline gives CDR1 DFQATT, CDR2 SNEGSKA (reference sequence). Trimming took 0 bases from V and 7 from J, leaving 12 bases between them.